The 8 T cell receptor beta chains below come from one sample, sequenced in a study of T cell responses to AZD1222 COVID-19 vaccine. Assay: immunoSEQ multiplex PCR; the TCRdb copy retains only in-frame clones and omits some. The table records roughly 150,000 clones, just over 90% of them present only once. Sequencing used peripheral blood, obtained 28 days after the second AZD1222 dose. All receptors derive from an adult who received the AZD1222 COVID-19 vaccine.

This rearrangement joins TRBV5-8 to TRBJ1-6, with 9 bases matching TRBD1. After removal of 0 bases from V and 7 bases from J, the junction contained 5 bases not matched to a gene. Germline CDR1 SGHTS, CDR2 YDEGEE. The CDR3 is made up of 16 amino acids. CDR3 sequence reads: CASSLGGGQGNSPLHF. CDR3 DNA sequence: TGTGCCAGCAGCTTGGGAGGTGGACAGGGGAATTCACCCCTCCACTTT. Full variable domain (outside the CDR3, taken from reference TRBV5-8 and TRBJ1-6): EAGVTQSPTHLIKTRGQQATLRCSPISGHTSVYWYQQALGLGLQFLLWYDEGEERNRGNFPPRFSGRQFPNYSSELNVNALELEDSALYLCASSLGGGQGNSPLHFGNGTRLTVT.

This chain connects TRBV13 to TRBJ1-1; 7 bases fit TRBD1. The V gene end was trimmed by 7 bases and the J gene end by 4 bases; junction bases not matched to a gene: 12. Germline CDR1 reads PRHDT; CDR2 reads FYEKMQ (reference sequence). This CDR3 is built from 15 residues. The DNA for the CDR3 is TGTGCCAGCACTTGGGCGGGGCAGGGGGTCACTGAAGCTTTCTTT. It translates to CASTWAGQGVTEAFF.

The chain joins TRBV2 to TRBJ1-5, with D unclear. Per the germline V gene, CDR1 is SNHLY and CDR2 is FYNNEI. V shed 2 bases and J shed 0 bases, with 5 bases lying between them. CDR3 length: 14 residues. CDR3 in amino acids: CASSESSSNQPQHF. The CDR3 nucleotides are TGTGCCAGCAGTGAATCGAGTAGCAATCAGCCCCAGCATTTT.

This clone was counted a single time. J is TRBJ2-1 and V is TRBV29-1, with TRBD2 as a possible D gene (6 bases). CDR3 length: 13 residues. Trimming cost V 4 bases and J 7 bases, with 14 bases left between them. The germline gives CDR1 SQVTM, CDR2 ANQGSEA. The CDR3 bases are TGCAGCGTTGGGGCCACGGAGGGTAATGAGCAGTTCTTC. Residues: CSVGATEGNEQFF.

The rearrangement joins TRBV27 to TRBJ1-2, with 7 positions matching TRBD1. Per the germline V gene, CDR1 is MNHEY and CDR2 is SMNVEV (reference sequence). CDR3 size: 14 residues. Losses at the gene ends were 6 bases for V and 2 bases for J; bases not matched to a gene: 6. CDR3 residues: CASRPGQSNYGYTF. The CDR3 region has the DNA TGTGCCAGCAGACCGGGACAGTCAAACTATGGCTACACCTTC.

This sequence joins TRBV2 and TRBJ2-1; 8 nucleotides agree with TRBD2. The J segment lost 9 bases and the V segment lost 3 bases, leaving 7 bases of the junction unmatched. Germline V CDR1 and CDR2: SNHLY, FYNNEI. The CDR3 runs 14 residues. The CDR3 nucleotides are TGTGCCAGCAGTGATCAGCGGGGGTCATCTGAGCAGTTCTTC. This translates into CASSDQRGSSEQFF.

This clone was observed a handful of times. This chain uses TRBV6-5 with TRBJ1-2, with a tentative D call TRBD1 (5 bases). This CDR3 has 15 residues. CDR1 and CDR2 (germline): MNHEY, SVGAGI. V gave up 6 bases and J gave up 0 bases, with 14 bases separating them. CDR3 region: CASSLTEGANYGYTF. CDR3 bases: TGTGCCAGCAGCCTCACAGAAGGGGCTAACTATGGCTACACCTTC.

The rearrangement uses TRBV10-3 and TRBJ2-1; no definite D call. Trimming took 7 bases from V and 5 from J, leaving 12 bases between them. The germline V gene has CDR1 ENHRY and CDR2 SYGVKD. This CDR3 is 13 amino acids long. The CDR3 reads CAITTGPHNEQFF. The CDR3 coding sequence is TGTGCCATCACTACCGGGCCACACAATGAGCAGTTCTTC.